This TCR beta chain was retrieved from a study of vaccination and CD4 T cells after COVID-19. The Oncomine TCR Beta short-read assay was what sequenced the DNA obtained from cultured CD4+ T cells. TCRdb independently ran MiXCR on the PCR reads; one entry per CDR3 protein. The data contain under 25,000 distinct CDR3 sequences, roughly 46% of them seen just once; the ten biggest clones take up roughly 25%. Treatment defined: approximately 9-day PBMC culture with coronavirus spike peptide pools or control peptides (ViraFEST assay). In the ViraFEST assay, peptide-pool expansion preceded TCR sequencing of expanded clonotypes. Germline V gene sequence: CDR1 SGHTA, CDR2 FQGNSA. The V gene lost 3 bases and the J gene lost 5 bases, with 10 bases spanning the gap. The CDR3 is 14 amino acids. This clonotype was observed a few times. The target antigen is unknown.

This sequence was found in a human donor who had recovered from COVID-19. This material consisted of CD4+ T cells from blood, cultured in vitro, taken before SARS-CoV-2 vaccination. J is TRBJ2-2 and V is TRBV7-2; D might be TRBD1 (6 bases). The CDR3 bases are TGTGCCAGCAGCTTTGGGCAGGGGACCGGGGAGCTGTTTTTT. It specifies CASSFGQGTGELFF.